This T cell receptor (beta chain) came from a study of cytomegalovirus exposure and HLA in healthy donors. Points on this clone: Antigen unknown.

V shed 7 bases and J 3 bases; nucleotides not matched to a gene: 6. CDR1 MNHEY and CDR2 SMNVEV come from the germline V gene (reference sequence). The CDR3 is made up of 14 amino acids. PCR employed 60 Vbeta and 13 Jbeta primers. Profiled with immunoSEQ multiplex PCR; TCRdb holds only in-frame clones, not every one. The table counts about 130,000 clones; around 2.2% lies in the top ten. General observations from the study: Diagnosis of cytomegalovirus status made by the classifier reportedly showed high specificity and sensitivity. Sequences of the TCR beta chain were said to predict the HLA-A and HLA-B alleles of most subjects accurately.

The sample comprised PBMCs. The source of this sequence is a man aged 35 to 55 in good health and CMV-seronegative. J is TRBJ2-7 and V is TRBV27, with 10 bases matching TRBD1. CDR3 in DNA: TGTGCCAGCACCCGGACAGGGGGAAACTACGAGCAGTACTTC. As protein: CASTRTGGNYEQYF.